Described below is a single T cell receptor beta chain sequence and its context. The V gene lost 1 base and the J gene lost 3 bases, with 6 bases spanning the gap. The germline CDR1 and CDR2 sequences are SGHRS and YFSETQ. The CDR3 extends over 13 amino acids. The data were obtained in a study of OX40 agonist ivuxolimab in advanced cancers. Method: immunoSEQ multiplex PCR; TCRdb's copy keeps in-frame clones and lacks some. The sample consists of approximately 100,000 clones, about 91% of them appearing once. The material was CD4+ or CD8+ T cells sorted from blood, obtained in a trial of the OX40 agonist ivuxolimab. This TCR came from an adult with an advanced solid tumor such as melanoma, head and neck, liver or kidney cancer. J is TRBJ2-3 and V is TRBV5-1; D perhaps matches TRBD2 (5 bases). The CDR3 nucleotides read TGCGCCAGCAGCTTGAGGGAGACAGATACGCAGTATTTT. It codes for CASSLRETDTQYF.